The present T cell receptor beta chain was sequenced within a study of T-cell memory formation after mild COVID-19. Broader study findings: Balance between CD4 and CD8 was seen in clones contracting day 15 to 85, and a CD4+ lean was seen in later expanders.

The V and J ends lost 1 base and 1 base respectively, with 1 base between them. The CDR3 sequence is 12 residues long. CDR1 and CDR2 from the germline V gene are MNHEY and SVGEGT. Of note for this clonotype: Its antigen is unidentified.

Constant-segment primers and 5'RACE yielded cDNA libraries for TCR alpha and TCR beta, each carrying sample barcodes and UMIs. Using its own MiXCR run on the 5' RACE reads, TCRdb lists one record per CDR3 protein. There are roughly 130,000 distinct CDR3 sequences in the sample; over 15% occur only once, and about 5.2% lies in the top ten. The clonotype comes from a young man who had mild COVID-19 (a few samples of this study predate the infection). Cell type and time point are not known. The sequencing input was PBMCs or a T cell subset sorted from them (not recorded which). V and J are TRBV6-2 or TRBV6-3 and TRBJ2-5; no definite D call. The DNA of the CDR3 is TGTGCCAGCAGTTACTTCCAAGAGACCCAGTACTTC. Translated, it gives CASSYFQETQYF.